This T cell receptor beta chain derives from a study of human T cells and chemical hapten exposure. Looking at the study overall: Subjects had 2% DPC placed on approximately 2 cm by approximately 2 cm of upper inner arm skin for sensitization. Findings of the study overall: In comparison with controls, expanded TCRs gave rise to a significantly larger number of large CDR3 similarity clusters. With regard to DPC sensitization, TCRs above 1 in 1000 frequency did not change.

V dropped 2 bases and J dropped 4 bases, with 11 bases sitting between them. CDR3 length: 15 residues. Germline V lookup: CDR1 MNHEY, CDR2 SVGAGI. TCRdb reprocessed the RACE reads with MiXCR, giving one entry per CDR3 protein. The sample lists 360,000 or so distinct CDR3 sequences; more than 5% were seen once. This clonotype was observed many times. Its antigen is as yet unknown. Time point given: patch test 2, 6 weeks after DPC sensitization. The treatment is: therapeutic diphenylcyclopropenone sensitization with weekly scalp DPC. The origin of this receptor is a woman aged 18-29 years with alopecia areata. Some clones in this sample may be carry-over from other donors' samples. This chain joins TRBV6-5 and TRBJ1-4, with a weak D call TRBD1 (5 bases). Sequences were derived from whole blood, sampled in connection with sensitization to the hapten diphenylcyclopropenone (DPC). Here the CDR3 reads CASSYGGRSNEKLFF. CDR3 DNA: TGTGCCAGCAGTTACGGGGGACGGAGTAATGAAAAACTGTTTTTT.